The entry that follows covers one T cell receptor (beta chain) sequence. This sample also contains other DNA sequences that code for the same CDR3. The data were obtained in a study of shared clonotypes between healthy human individuals. This CDR3 has 14 amino acids. Germline loops: CDR1 SGDLS, CDR2 YYNGEE. V was trimmed by 0 bases and J by 3 bases, leaving 9 bases between them. Sorted-subset replicate PCRs used 200 ng DNA, some 31,000 T cell genomes. Profiling relied on immunoSEQ multiplex PCR, and the TCRdb table lists in-frame clones only, not all of them. In the table there are around 2.1 million clones, more than 85% of which are singletons. CD8 cells regarded as naive lacked CD45RO, were positively chosen for CCR7, and omitted terminally differentiated effector memory CD45RA+ cells.

The sequence derives from a man younger than 30 in good health. Some clones in this sample may be carry-over from other donors' samples. This sequence joins TRBV9 and TRBJ1-2; D is unresolved. Sequenced material: naive CD8+ T cells from PBMCs. CDR3 sequence reads: CASSVGGRDYGYTF. Here the CDR3 DNA reads TGTGCCAGCAGCGTAGGGGGTCGGGACTATGGCTACACCTTC.